Listed below are T cell receptor beta chains from one sample, sequenced in a study of post-analysis software for immune sequencing data. TCRdb passed the PCR reads through MiXCR, listing each CDR3 protein once. Of about 810,000 distinct CDR3 sequences listed, approximately 53% are singletons. Specimen: blood. All receptors come from a girl aged 5 to 17 with multiple sclerosis. The CDR3 runs from the conserved cysteine through the conserved F or W. Rows give clone size only sometimes, using once, few, many, or a class for an expanded clone.

v_call: TRBV3-1; clone_size: NA; cdr3_aa: CASSHGTGGSQPQHF
v_call: TRBV29-1; clone_size: NA; cdr3_aa: CSVADRRYNEQFF
v_call: TRBV25-1; clone_size: few; cdr3_aa: CASGGRGTDTQYF
v_call: TRBV25-1; clone_size: NA; cdr3_aa: CASSESEGVDEQFF
v_call: TRBV12-3/TRBV12-4; clone_size: NA; cdr3_aa: CASSSRQSGDRPQHF
v_call: TRBV7-2; clone_size: NA; cdr3_aa: CASSQDNGVTEAFF
v_call: TRBV6-2/TRBV6-3; clone_size: NA; cdr3_aa: CASNDRALPSGANVLTF
v_call: TRBV12-3/TRBV12-4; clone_size: once; cdr3_aa: CASSLGGGTGAEQYF
v_call: TRBV10-3; clone_size: few; cdr3_aa: CAISDGGGLNYGYTF
v_call: TRBV7-2; clone_size: NA; cdr3_aa: CASSAGQGQGETQYF
v_call: TRBV3-1; clone_size: NA; cdr3_aa: CASNNLGYGYTF
v_call: TRBV7-3; clone_size: NA; cdr3_aa: CASSLMGGSGYTF
v_call: TRBV29-1; clone_size: few; cdr3_aa: CSVAPSRGNTEAFF
v_call: TRBV9; clone_size: few; cdr3_aa: CASSVANGYNEQFF
v_call: TRBV29-1; clone_size: few; cdr3_aa: CSVEDGPSGSTDTQYF
v_call: TRBV5-1; clone_size: few; cdr3_aa: CASSLDWLGNTEAFF
v_call: TRBV7-6; clone_size: NA; cdr3_aa: CASSSGQGVYSPLHF
v_call: TRBV10-2; clone_size: few; cdr3_aa: CASSESIGREVHEQFF
v_call: TRBV5-1; clone_size: NA; cdr3_aa: CASSLVGEGNIQYF
v_call: TRBV7-3; clone_size: NA; cdr3_aa: CASSPDGSSARTGQYF
v_call: TRBV4-1; clone_size: NA; cdr3_aa: CASSLLGAPTNRYYNEQFF
v_call: TRBV6-4; clone_size: NA; cdr3_aa: CASSPLSGTDTQYF
v_call: TRBV5-1; clone_size: NA; cdr3_aa: CASSIRVGETQYF
v_call: TRBV6-5; clone_size: NA; cdr3_aa: CASSDISGGEAFF
v_call: TRBV20-1; clone_size: NA; cdr3_aa: CSASFGTGFPYGQYF
v_call: TRBV6-5; clone_size: few; cdr3_aa: CASSYGGTAYGYTF
v_call: TRBV5-1; clone_size: NA; cdr3_aa: CASSSETGTNQETQYF
v_call: TRBV12-3/TRBV12-4; clone_size: NA; cdr3_aa: CASTGWRGEQFF
v_call: TRBV7-2; clone_size: NA; cdr3_aa: CASSPHRGTGRYEQYF
v_call: TRBV29-1; clone_size: NA; cdr3_aa: CSVGPGRIYNEQFF
v_call: TRBV20-1; clone_size: NA; cdr3_aa: CSARDPLAGPSYEQYF
v_call: TRBV20-1; clone_size: NA; cdr3_aa: CSATTGTSVQFF
v_call: TRBV10-3; clone_size: few; cdr3_aa: CAISELGEETQYF
v_call: TRBV12-3/TRBV12-4; clone_size: NA; cdr3_aa: CASRKDSTATEAFF
v_call: TRBV29-1; clone_size: NA; cdr3_aa: CSVFYQRDRLAHYEQYF
v_call: TRBV6-2/TRBV6-3; clone_size: NA; cdr3_aa: CASRQKMGVVAFF
v_call: TRBV20-1; clone_size: few; cdr3_aa: CSARDIISGGRSYNEQFF
v_call: TRBV12-3/TRBV12-4; clone_size: NA; cdr3_aa: CASSPGSGRGGNEQFF
v_call: TRBV7-2; clone_size: NA; cdr3_aa: CASSPQRVQGNYGYTF
v_call: TRBV24-1; clone_size: NA; cdr3_aa: CATSEPGGNEQFF
v_call: TRBV9; clone_size: NA; cdr3_aa: CASSVVAESYEQYF
v_call: TRBV7-6; clone_size: few; cdr3_aa: CASSLEHGPYEQYF
v_call: TRBV20-1; clone_size: few; cdr3_aa: CSAEPSSVGVGDTQYF
v_call: TRBV20-1; clone_size: NA; cdr3_aa: CSASPLPDRGLWNSYEQYF
v_call: TRBV7-9; clone_size: NA; cdr3_aa: CASSSGQGRIFGQYF
v_call: TRBV12-3/TRBV12-4; clone_size: NA; cdr3_aa: CASSLNSRNQPQHF
v_call: TRBV6-4; clone_size: NA; cdr3_aa: CASSELPGYQPQHF
v_call: TRBV6-1; clone_size: NA; cdr3_aa: CASKRQIMNTEAFF
v_call: TRBV12-3/TRBV12-4; clone_size: once; cdr3_aa: CASSLRDRGLENQPQHF
v_call: TRBV20-1; clone_size: NA; cdr3_aa: CSAREGLVGVRSEQFF
v_call: TRBV7-3; clone_size: few; cdr3_aa: CASSLHGRAGGIQETQYF